This T cell receptor (beta chain) was profiled in a study of immune cell composition in non-small cell lung cancer. Normal lung was taken at the farthest possible site, at least 3 cm from tumour. The assay was immunoSEQ multiplex PCR, and TCRdb's table has in-frame clones only and misses some. The sample holds some 9,000 clones; 65% to 70% are singletons and the top ten take less than 30%. Per the germline V gene, CDR1 is SNHLY and CDR2 is FYNNEI. Germline trimming cut 3 bases from V and 7 bases from J; bases unmatched to any gene: 7. The CDR3 sequence is 15 residues long. Sequencing used non-adjacent lung tissue. The source is a human donor with non-small cell lung cancer. V is TRBV2 and J is TRBJ2-1, with TRBD1 identical over 9 bases. The CDR3 loop reads CASSEGTGTRNEQFF. For the CDR3, the DNA is TGTGCCAGCAGTGAGGGGACAGGGACGCGGAATGAGCAGTTCTTC. Filled out from reference TRBV2 and TRBJ2-1, the complete variable domain reads EPEVTQTPSHQVTQMGQEVILRCVPISNHLYFYWYRQILGQKVEFLVSFYNNEISEKSEIFDDQFSVERPDGSNFTLKIRSTKLEDSAMYFCASSEGTGTRNEQFFGPGTRLTVL.